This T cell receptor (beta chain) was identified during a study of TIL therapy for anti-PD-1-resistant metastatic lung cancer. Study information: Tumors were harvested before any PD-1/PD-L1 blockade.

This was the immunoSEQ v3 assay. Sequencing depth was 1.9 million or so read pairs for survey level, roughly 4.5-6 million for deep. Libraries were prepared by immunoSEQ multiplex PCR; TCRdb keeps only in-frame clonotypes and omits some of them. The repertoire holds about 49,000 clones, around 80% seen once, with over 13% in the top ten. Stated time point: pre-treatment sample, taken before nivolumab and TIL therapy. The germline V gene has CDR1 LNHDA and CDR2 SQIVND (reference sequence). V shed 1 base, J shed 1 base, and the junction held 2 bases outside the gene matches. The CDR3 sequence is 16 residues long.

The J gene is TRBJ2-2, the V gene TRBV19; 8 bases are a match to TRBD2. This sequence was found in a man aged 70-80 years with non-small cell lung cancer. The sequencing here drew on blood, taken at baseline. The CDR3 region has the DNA TGTGCCAGTAGTATAGGTAGCGGGATGAACACCGGGGAGCTGTTTTTT. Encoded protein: CASSIGSGMNTGELFF. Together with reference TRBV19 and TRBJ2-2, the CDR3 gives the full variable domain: DGGITQSPKYLFRKEGQNVTLSCEQNLNHDAMYWYRQDPGQGLRLIYYSQIVNDFQKGDIAEGYSVSREKKESFPLTVTSAQKNPTAFYLCASSIGSGMNTGELFFGEGSRLTVL.